This T cell receptor beta chain was sequenced during a study of cytomegalovirus exposure and HLA in healthy donors. Notes on the study in general: Only CMV serostatus was available as immune exposure information.

This clone was observed a handful of times. What it binds is unknown. Vbeta (60) and Jbeta (13) primers were used in the PCR. Assay used: immunoSEQ multiplex PCR; TCRdb lists only in-frame clones, some missing. The sample gives 130,000 or so clones, about three fifths of which show up once; roughly 1.9% is in the top ten. V dropped 5 bases and J dropped 3 bases, with 10 bases sitting between them. Looked up from germline, CDR1 is SGHVS and CDR2 is FQNEAQ. The CDR3 totals 13 residues. V gene TRBV7-8 combines with J gene TRBJ1-2; no clear D gene. The sequence was obtained from a male donor in good health and CMV-seronegative. Source material: PBMCs. The CDR3 DNA sequence: TGTGCCAGCAGCCTGACATATGACTATGGCTACACCTTC. Protein product: CASSLTYDYGYTF.